The T cell receptor beta chain under discussion was sequenced for a study of blood T cells in healthy people across ages. Study results and limitations: As age increased, TCR beta diversity per million T cells fell in a roughly linear fashion.

Concerning this clonotype: No antigen is known for it.

It was with a sample-barcoded 5' primer and a J-beta primer mix that a second PCR of roughly 7 to 12 cycles was run. TCRdb passed the 5' RACE reads through MiXCR, listing each CDR3 protein once. Among 650,000 to 900,000 distinct CDR3 sequences, 55% to 65% were seen once, and the ten largest hold 28%. Germline V CDR1 and CDR2: DFQATT, SNEGSKA (reference sequence). V lost 5 bases and J 6 bases, leaving 18 bases between the germline ends. This CDR3 region has 14 residues. The study drew donors from healthy Caucasian individuals in Russia aged roughly 6 to 100. Sequencing used blood. The source is a man younger than 45 in good health. The chain recombines TRBV20-1 with TRBJ2-3, with D possibly matching TRBD1 (8 bases). CDR3 bases: TGCAGTGCTGCGCACAGGGGGGGGACGGATACGCAGTATTTT. Residues: CSAAHRGGTDTQYF.